The T cell receptor (beta chain) described here comes from a study of PD-1 blockade in mismatch repair-deficient tumors. Study as a whole: Patients had approximately 12 mismatch repair-deficient cancer types and were previously treated and progressing. Whole-study results and caveats: After pembrolizumab, tumor-resident clones rose rapidly, then generally contracted before radiologic responses.

The table came from immunoSEQ multiplex PCR; TCRdb's copy has only in-frame clones and leaves some out. The top ten clones hold about 14% of a sample with just under 65,000 clones, around 88% of them seen once. This clone was found a few times. Its antigen is not identified. PCR or immunohistochemistry showed mismatch repair deficiency in every enrolled patient. The CDR3 length is 11 residues. V lost 6 bases to trimming and J lost 4 bases, with 9 bases between them. Germline V gene lookup returns CDR1 SQVTM and CDR2 ANQGSEA. This TCR derives from an adult with mismatch repair-deficient cancer. The sample in question was peripheral blood, obtained 52 weeks after starting pembrolizumab. The chain uses TRBV29-1 and TRBJ1-1; D is unresolved. The CDR3 spells CSVRKGTEAFF. DNA of the CDR3: TGCAGCGTCCGAAAGGGCACTGAAGCTTTCTTT.